This T cell receptor beta chain originates from a study of blood T cell repertoires in COVID-19. At the level of the study: COVID-19 samples, acute and convalescent, were from the United States, Italy and Spain. PBMCs, B-cell-depleted T cells, or T cells were the source of the cDNA or gDNA that made up the material.

Germline assignment: CDR1 MNHEY and CDR2 SMNVEV (reference sequence). The CDR3 loop spans 15 amino acids. V dropped 3 bases and J dropped 6; count of bases not matched to a gene: 5. Authors' processing steps: Nucleated cell counts were estimated from reference gene primer amplification. Only in-frame clones appear in the TCRdb table, and some are missing; sequencing was by immunoSEQ multiplex PCR. V and J calls and clone size follow that table, whereas D and trimming were derived from the DNA. The sample carries around 250,000 clones, 84% recorded once. Sequencing was carried out using peripheral blood. V and J are TRBV27 and TRBJ1-6; 7 nucleotides match TRBD1. This receptor was obtained from a woman aged 35 to 49 who had recovered from COVID-19. The CDR3 DNA follows: TGTGCCAGCAGTTTGGGGGGACAGCTTAATTCACCCCTCCACTTT. Translating gives CASSLGGQLNSPLHF.